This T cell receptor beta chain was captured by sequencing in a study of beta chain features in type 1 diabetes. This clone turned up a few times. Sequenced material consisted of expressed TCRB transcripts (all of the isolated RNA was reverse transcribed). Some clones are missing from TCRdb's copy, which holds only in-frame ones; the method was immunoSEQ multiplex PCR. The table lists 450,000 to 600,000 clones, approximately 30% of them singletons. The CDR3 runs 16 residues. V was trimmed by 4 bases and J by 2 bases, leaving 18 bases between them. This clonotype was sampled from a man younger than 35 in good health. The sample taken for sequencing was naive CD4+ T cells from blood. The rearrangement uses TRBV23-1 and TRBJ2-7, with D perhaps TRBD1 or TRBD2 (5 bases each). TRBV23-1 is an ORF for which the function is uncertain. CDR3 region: CASSPLPGLLTYEQYF. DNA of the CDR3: TGCGCCAGCAGTCCTCTTCCGGGGCTCCTGACCTACGAGCAGTACTTC.